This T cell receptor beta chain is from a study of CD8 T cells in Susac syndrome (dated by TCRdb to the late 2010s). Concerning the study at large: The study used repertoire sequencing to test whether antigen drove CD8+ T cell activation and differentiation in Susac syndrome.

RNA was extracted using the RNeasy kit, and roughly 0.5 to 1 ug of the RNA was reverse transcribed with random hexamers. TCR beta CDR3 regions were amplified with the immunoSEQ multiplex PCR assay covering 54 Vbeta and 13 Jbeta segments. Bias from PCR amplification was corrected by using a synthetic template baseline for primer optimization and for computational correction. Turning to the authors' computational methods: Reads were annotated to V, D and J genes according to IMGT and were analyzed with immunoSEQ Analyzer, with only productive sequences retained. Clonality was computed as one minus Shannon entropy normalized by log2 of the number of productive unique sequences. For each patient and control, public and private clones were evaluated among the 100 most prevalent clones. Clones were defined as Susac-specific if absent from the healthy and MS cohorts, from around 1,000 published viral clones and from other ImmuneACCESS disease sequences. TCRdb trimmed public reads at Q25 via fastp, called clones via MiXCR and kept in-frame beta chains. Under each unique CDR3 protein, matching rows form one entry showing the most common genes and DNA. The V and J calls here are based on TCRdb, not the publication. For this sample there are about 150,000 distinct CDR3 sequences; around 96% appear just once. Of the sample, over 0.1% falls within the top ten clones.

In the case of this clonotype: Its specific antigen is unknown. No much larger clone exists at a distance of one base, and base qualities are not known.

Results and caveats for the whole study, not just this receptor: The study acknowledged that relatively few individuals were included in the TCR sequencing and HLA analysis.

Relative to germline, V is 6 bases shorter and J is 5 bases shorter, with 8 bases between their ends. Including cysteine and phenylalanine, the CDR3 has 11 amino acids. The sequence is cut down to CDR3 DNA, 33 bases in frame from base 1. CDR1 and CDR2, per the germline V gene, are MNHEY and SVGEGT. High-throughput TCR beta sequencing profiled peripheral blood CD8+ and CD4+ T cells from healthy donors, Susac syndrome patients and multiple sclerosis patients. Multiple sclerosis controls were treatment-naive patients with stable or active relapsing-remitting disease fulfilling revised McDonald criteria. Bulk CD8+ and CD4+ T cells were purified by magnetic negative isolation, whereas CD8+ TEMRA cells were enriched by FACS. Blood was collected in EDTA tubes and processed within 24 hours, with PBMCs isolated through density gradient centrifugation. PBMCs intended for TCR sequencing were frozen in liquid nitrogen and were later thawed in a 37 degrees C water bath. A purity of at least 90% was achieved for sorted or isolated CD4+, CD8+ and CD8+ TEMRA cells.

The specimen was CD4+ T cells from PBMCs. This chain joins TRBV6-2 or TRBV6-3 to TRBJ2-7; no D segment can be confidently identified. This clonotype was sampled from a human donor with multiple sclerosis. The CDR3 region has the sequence CASRERNEQYF. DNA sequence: TGTGCCAGCAGGGAGAGGAACGAGCAGTACTTC.